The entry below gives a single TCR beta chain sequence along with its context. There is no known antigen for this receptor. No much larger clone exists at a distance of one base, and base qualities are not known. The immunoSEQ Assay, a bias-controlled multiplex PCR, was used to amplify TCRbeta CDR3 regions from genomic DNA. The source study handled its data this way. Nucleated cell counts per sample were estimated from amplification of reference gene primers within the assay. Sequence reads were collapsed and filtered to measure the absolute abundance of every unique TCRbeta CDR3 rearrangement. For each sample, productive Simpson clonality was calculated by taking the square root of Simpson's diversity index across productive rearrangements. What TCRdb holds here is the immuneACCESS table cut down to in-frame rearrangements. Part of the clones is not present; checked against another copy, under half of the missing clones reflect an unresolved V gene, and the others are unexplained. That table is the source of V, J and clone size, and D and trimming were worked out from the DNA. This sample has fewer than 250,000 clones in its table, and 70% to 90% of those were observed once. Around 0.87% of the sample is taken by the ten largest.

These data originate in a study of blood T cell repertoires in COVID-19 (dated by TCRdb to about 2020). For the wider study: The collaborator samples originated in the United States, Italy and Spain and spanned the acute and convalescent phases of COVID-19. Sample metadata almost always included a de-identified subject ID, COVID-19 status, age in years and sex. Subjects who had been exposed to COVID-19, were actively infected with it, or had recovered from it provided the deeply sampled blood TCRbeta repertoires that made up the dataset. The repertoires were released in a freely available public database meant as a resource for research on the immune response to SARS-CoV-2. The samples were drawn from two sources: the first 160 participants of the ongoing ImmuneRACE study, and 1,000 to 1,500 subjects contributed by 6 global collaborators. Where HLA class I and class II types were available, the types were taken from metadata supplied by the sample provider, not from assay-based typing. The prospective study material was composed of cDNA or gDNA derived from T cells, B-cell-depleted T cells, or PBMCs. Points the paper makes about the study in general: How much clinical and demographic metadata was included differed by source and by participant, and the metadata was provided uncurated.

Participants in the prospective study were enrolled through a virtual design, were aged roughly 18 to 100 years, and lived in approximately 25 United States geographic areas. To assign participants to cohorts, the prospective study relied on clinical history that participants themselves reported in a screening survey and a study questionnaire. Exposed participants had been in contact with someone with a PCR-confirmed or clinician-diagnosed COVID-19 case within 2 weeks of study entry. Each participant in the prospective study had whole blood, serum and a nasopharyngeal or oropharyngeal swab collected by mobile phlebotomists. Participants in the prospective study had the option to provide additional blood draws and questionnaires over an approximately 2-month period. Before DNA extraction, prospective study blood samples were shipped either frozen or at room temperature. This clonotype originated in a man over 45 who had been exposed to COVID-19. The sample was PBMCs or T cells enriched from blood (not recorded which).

The DNA is as follows: TGTGCCAGCAGCTTTGGACAGGGGGCGCGATCTGGCTACACCTTC. Its translation reads: CASSFGQGARSGYTF. This sequence uses TRBV7-6 and TRBJ1-2, and 11 junctional nucleotides match TRBD1. Taken from the germline V gene, the CDR1 and CDR2 loops are SGHVS and FNYEAQ. At the junction V is shortened by 3 bases and J by 7 bases; bases outside the gene matches: 7. From the cysteine through the phenylalanine, the CDR3 covers 15 amino acids. The kept DNA is CDR3 alone, 45 bases in frame from the first base. With the portions outside the CDR3 filled from the reference TRBV7-6 and TRBJ1-2 genes, the complete variable region becomes GAGVSQSPRYKVTKRGQDVALRCDPISGHVSLYWYRQALGQGPEFLTYFNYEAQQDKSGLPNDRFSAERPEGSISTLTIQRTEQRDSAMYRCASSFGQGARSGYTFGSGTRLTVV.